The text below deals with one T cell receptor beta chain. Its target is unknown. One end of the junction does not line up with germline, which may come from a read error. These data originate in a study of OX40 agonist ivuxolimab in advanced cancers. Points from the study as a whole: Among the lowest levels of clonal expansion were found in partial responders at 0.1-3.0 mg/kg.

Sequencing was performed with immunoSEQ multiplex PCR; in TCRdb, only in-frame clones are kept and a portion is missing. Among nearly 95,000 clones listed, 85% to 95% were seen once. CDR1 and CDR2 (germline): SNHLY, FYNNEI. This CDR3 is built from 10 residues. This specimen was CD4+ or CD8+ T cells sorted from blood, taken in a trial of the OX40 agonist ivuxolimab. This chain links TRBV2 with TRBJ1-2; no clear D gene. This sequence was found in an adult with an advanced solid tumor such as melanoma, head and neck, liver or kidney cancer. CDR3 region: CASSEAGAYF. CDR3 sequence (DNA): TGTGCCAGCAGTGAAGCCGGAGCCTACTTC.